This entry describes one TCR beta chain. The antigen it recognizes is unknown. Base qualities were left out, and no much larger clone turns up one base away. This specimen belongs to a study of T cell responses to AZD1222 COVID-19 vaccine listed by TCRdb under 2021. For the wider study: Because spike-specific TCR depth and breadth did not differ between the two schedules, AZD1222 recipients who got a second dose at roughly 4 weeks were pooled with those who got a second dose at roughly 12 weeks. TCR sequencing was performed for about 250 trial participants, of whom around 200 were given two doses of AZD1222 and around 25 were given two doses of MenACWY control vaccine. Trial participants were enrolled by age into subgroups of 18-55, 56-69 and 70-plus years, and 148, 28 and 57 TCR-sequenced participants, respectively, were included in these subgroups. Findings and caveats that apply to the study as a whole: Nearly half of unique spike-specific TCRs reportedly recognized epitopes outside regions mutated in the B.1.351 and B.1.1.7 variants. A significant rise in spike-specific TCR breadth and depth was observed after two AZD1222 doses relative to day 0 and relative to MenACWY recipients. The vaccine-associated CD4 TCRs covered the entire spike protein, and the dominant responses fell in regions 160-218 and 743-854. Because no day 14 peak-response samples were available, the repertoires could be characterized only after the peak T cell response. Participants were mostly white British and included more females than males, and it was suggested by the authors that clonal diversity may have been underestimated. Conclusions about previously exposed vaccinees were limited because only six AZD1222 recipients were SARS-CoV-2 seropositive at baseline. The 56-69-year group was small, and its depth increase did not reach significance, likely because of low power.

The time point label here, explained by the study, means: baseline before first vaccination. Vaccinee samples were obtained from the UK trials COV001 and COV002, which included a single-blind randomized controlled phase 2/3 trial of AZD1222 (ChAdOx1 nCoV-19) in healthy adults. Trial participant PBMC samples were collected at day 0 and day 28 after the second dose for TCRbeta chain sequencing. CDR1 and CDR2 are read off the germline V gene as SGHTS and YDEGEE. The V and J ends are trimmed by 3 bases and 1 base, leaving 8 bases between them. From its cysteine to its phenylalanine, the CDR3 spans 13 amino acids. Only the CDR3 DNA stays, 39 bases, in frame from base 1. The CDR3 regions of human TCRbeta chains were analyzed by immunosequencing. As for the original processing: TCRs in the repertoires were matched against a reference library of SARS-CoV-2-specific TCRs that had been generated with the MIRA antigen-specificity platform. Breadth was defined as the fraction of unique TCRs that were SARS-CoV-2-associated, and depth was defined as the fraction of total T cells that were SARS-CoV-2-associated. Each spike-specific TCR was assigned to its reactive spike region and to a CD4 or CD8 class using the MIRA data. Log10-transformed breadth and depth values were compared by one-way ANOVA with Sidak's multiple comparisons tests. This immuneACCESS table, as held by TCRdb, lists in-frame sequences with V and J called but not all clones. Of the missing ones, under half trace to an unresolved V gene in checked studies; the others have no known cause. The DNA gave D and trimming, while V, J and clone size come from that table. The sample yields approximately 110,000 clones; around 87% were counted once. Clones ranked in the top ten supply 2.5% of the sample.

Here the sequenced sample was peripheral blood, taken on day 0 of AZD1222 vaccination. Recombination joined TRBV5-8 with TRBJ2-7, with the D gene uncertain. This clonotype was sampled from an adult in good health. The DNA reads as follows: TGTGCCAGCAGCTCATACATGTCCTACGAGCAGTACTTC. This encodes CASSSYMSYEQYF.